This T cell receptor (beta chain) comes out of a study of vaccination and CD4 T cells after COVID-19. This clonotype has just one count. What it binds is unknown. The treatment is: roughly ten-day PBMC culture with coronavirus spike peptide pools or control peptides (ViraFEST assay). With the Oncomine TCR Beta short-read assay, DNA from cultured CD4+ T cells was sequenced. TCRdb re-called the PCR reads with MiXCR, one entry per CDR3 protein. In the table there are approximately 10,000 distinct CDR3 sequences, 45% of which are singletons. V was shortened by 6 bases and J by 6 bases, with 14 bases between the two germline ends. This CDR3 spans 13 amino acids. CDR1 and CDR2 (germline): MDHEN, SYDVKM.

This sequence originates from a human donor with COVID-19. V usage is TRBV28 and J usage is TRBJ1-2, with D possibly being TRBD1 (6 bases). Here the sequenced sample was cultured CD4+ T cells from blood, taken after SARS-CoV-2 vaccination. Here the CDR3 reads CASRPTGSDGYTF. The CDR3 region has the DNA TGTGCCAGCAGACCTACAGGGAGTGATGGCTACACCTTC.